What follows describes a single TCR beta chain. Sequencing was performed with immunoSEQ multiplex PCR; in TCRdb, only in-frame clones are kept and a portion is missing. Seen here are 200,000 or so clones, roughly 94% observed once, and the top ten hold about 1.6%. Trimming took 6 bases from V and 9 from J; bases not matched to a gene: 9. This CDR3 contains 14 residues. Germline CDR1 is WNHNN and CDR2 is SYGVQD (reference sequence). The record originates from a study of control samples from healthy donors and cancer patients. The sample taken for sequencing was blood. V gene TRBV10-1 combines with J gene TRBJ2-1; 9 nucleotides match TRBD1. This TCR derives from a man aged 50 or older in good health. The CDR3 loop reads CASRPGQGGSEQFF. The DNA for the CDR3 is TGCGCCAGCAGACCGGGACAGGGAGGTAGTGAGCAGTTCTTC.